The clone carrying this TCR beta chain showed up just a few times. In the same sample, other DNA sequences code for this CDR3. The CDR3 is made up of 15 amino acids. CDR1 and CDR2 from the germline V gene are MNHEY and SVGAGI. The V segment lost 6 bases and the J segment 3 bases; nucleotides outside the gene matches: 3. This specimen belongs to a study of blood T cell repertoires in COVID-19. The table came from immunoSEQ multiplex PCR; TCRdb's copy has only in-frame clones and leaves some out. The table has under 75,000 clones, roughly 80% seen once. The V gene is TRBV6-5, the J gene TRBJ2-3, with 13 nucleotides matching TRBD2. The specimen sequenced was peripheral blood. The TCR sequence derives from a man between 60 and 75 years old with acute or convalescent COVID-19. The chain's CDR3 is CASRGGLAGTDTQYF. In nucleotides, the CDR3 is TGTGCCAGCAGGGGGGGACTAGCGGGGACAGATACGCAGTATTTT.